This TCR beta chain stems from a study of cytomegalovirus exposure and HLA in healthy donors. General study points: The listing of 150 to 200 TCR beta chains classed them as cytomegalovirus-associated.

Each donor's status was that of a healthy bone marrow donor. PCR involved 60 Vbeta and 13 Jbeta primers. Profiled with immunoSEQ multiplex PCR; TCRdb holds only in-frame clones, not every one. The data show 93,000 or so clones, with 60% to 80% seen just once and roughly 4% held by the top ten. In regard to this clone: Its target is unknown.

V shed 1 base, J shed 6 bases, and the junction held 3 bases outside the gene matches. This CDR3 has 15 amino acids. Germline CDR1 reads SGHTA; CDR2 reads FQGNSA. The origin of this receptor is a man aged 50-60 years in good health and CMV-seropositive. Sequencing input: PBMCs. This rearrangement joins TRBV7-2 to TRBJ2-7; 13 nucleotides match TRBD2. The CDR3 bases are TGTGCCAGCAGCTTAGTTGGACTAGCGGGAGTCGAGCAGTACTTC. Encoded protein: CASSLVGLAGVEQYF.